This entry lists 20 T cell receptor beta chains sequenced from one sample in a study of T cell responses to AZD1222 COVID-19 vaccine. The protocol was immunoSEQ multiplex PCR, while the TCRdb copy is restricted to in-frame clones and leaves out a portion. Among about 130,000 clones listed, approximately 86% were seen once. The specimen was peripheral blood, collected on day 0 of AZD1222 vaccination. These receptors originate from an adult in good health.

This clone was seen more than once but under ten times. The rearrangement joins TRBV4-2 to TRBJ1-6, with D possibly TRBD1 on 6 matching bases. This CDR3 contains 14 residues. Between the trimmed V and J ends, which lost 2 bases and 9 bases, there was a span of 11 bases. The germline V gene encodes CDR1 LGHNA and CDR2 YNFKEQ. CDR3 bases: TGTGCCAGCAGCCAACGTACAGGGCCTTCACCCCTCCACTTT. Protein product: CASSQRTGPSPLHF.

The chain combines TRBV4-1 with TRBJ2-3, with D perhaps being TRBD1 or TRBD2 (6 bases each). Trimming took off 3 bases at V and 5 bases at J, with 15 bases between the two ends. The CDR3 sequence is 15 residues long. Germline V gene sequence: CDR1 MGHRA, CDR2 YSYEKL. The CDR3 loop is CASSQVGGWIDTQYF. CDR3 DNA: TGCGCCAGCAGCCAGGTGGGGGGCTGGATAGATACGCAGTATTTT.

The chain joins TRBV9 to TRBJ2-7, with 7 positions matching TRBD1. This CDR3 has 15 residues. The germline gives CDR1 SGDLS, CDR2 YYNGEE. V lost 0 bases and J lost 0; bases outside the gene matches: 3. This CDR3 reads CASSVGQGPSYEQYF. The CDR3 region has the DNA TGTGCCAGCAGCGTAGGACAGGGACCCTCCTACGAGCAGTACTTC.

The chain recombines TRBV9 with TRBJ2-7; possible D gene TRBD2, 5 bases. The V and J ends lost 0 bases and 0 bases respectively, with 13 bases between them. The germline gives CDR1 SGDLS, CDR2 YYNGEE. The CDR3 runs 16 residues. The CDR3 reads CASSVGASPSSYEQYF. The DNA of the CDR3 is TGTGCCAGCAGCGTAGGGGCTAGCCCGAGCTCCTACGAGCAGTACTTC.

This chain links TRBV18 with TRBJ1-1; a possible D gene is TRBD1 (5 bases). V was pared by 5 bases and J by 1 base, with 8 bases between. The CDR3 has 13 amino acids. The germline gives CDR1 KGHSH, CDR2 LQKENI. CDR3 sequence reads: CASSATGNTEAFF. CDR3 bases: TGTGCCAGCTCAGCCACAGGGAACACTGAAGCTTTCTTT.

The rearrangement links TRBV10-3 to TRBJ1-3; D perhaps matches TRBD1 (6 bases). The CDR3 extends over 18 amino acids. Germline CDR1 reads ENHRY; CDR2 reads SYGVKD. The V gene lost 8 bases and the J gene lost 2 bases, with 25 bases spanning the gap. Here the CDR3 reads CAIGQSSGGGRPGNTIYF. CDR3 bases: TGTGCCATCGGCCAGAGCTCGGGAGGGGGAAGGCCTGGAAACACCATATATTTT.

The rearrangement uses TRBV27 and TRBJ1-4; 10 nucleotides agree with TRBD1. Germline CDR1 MNHEY, CDR2 SMNVEV (reference sequence). The CDR3 spans 14 residues. With V trimmed by 6 bases and J by 6 bases, 4 bases remained unmatched. As DNA, the CDR3 is TGTGCCAGCAGCTGGACAGGGGGATATGAAAAACTGTTTTTT. Amino acids: CASSWTGGYEKLFF. The full variable domain, rest sourced from reference TRBV27 and TRBJ1-4, is EAQVTQNPRYLITVTGKKLTVTCSQNMNHEYMSWYRQDPGLGLRQIYYSMNVEVTDKGDVPEGYKVSRKEKRNFPLILESPSPNQTSLYFCASSWTGGYEKLFFGSGTQLSVL.

The rearrangement uses TRBV6-4 and TRBJ2-3; 15 bases align to TRBD2. CDR1 is MRHNA and CDR2 is SNTAGT in the germline V gene. The CDR3 covers 17 residues. V lost 5 bases and J lost 2; bases outside the gene matches: 5. The CDR3 protein is CASSRTSGGASTDTQYF. As DNA, the CDR3 is TGTGCCAGCAGTAGGACTAGCGGGGGGGCCTCCACAGATACGCAGTATTTT.

The chain combines TRBV19 with TRBJ1-5; tentative D call: TRBD1 (5 bases). Trimming stripped 11 bases from V and 11 bases from J, with 13 bases between. Germline V gene sequence: CDR1 LNHDA, CDR2 SQIVND (reference sequence). The CDR3 has 10 residues. The CDR3 nucleotides read TGTGCCGGGGGGGTAGGGGCCCAGCATTTT. Translation gives CAGGVGAQHF.

The chain uses TRBV5-1 and TRBJ1-1; 7 bases are a match to TRBD1. The CDR3 runs to 15 residues. Germline assignment: CDR1 SGHRS and CDR2 YFSETQ. After removal of 2 bases from V and 1 base from J, the junction contained 5 bases not matched to a gene. The CDR3 spells CASSFTGVENTEAFF. As DNA, the CDR3 is TGCGCCAGCAGCTTCACAGGGGTTGAGAACACTGAAGCTTTCTTT.

This chain joins TRBV29-1 and TRBJ1-1; 8 bases agree with TRBD1. This CDR3 is 10 amino acids long. Germline lookup yields CDR1 SQVTM and CDR2 ANQGSEA. V was clipped by 6 bases and J by 11 bases; unmatched bases: 5. The DNA of the CDR3 is TGCAGCGTCGGGACAGGATTGGCTTTCTTT. Translated: CSVGTGLAFF.

The chain uses TRBV4-1 and TRBJ1-2; a weak D match, TRBD1 (6 bases). This CDR3 region has 14 residues. Germline CDR1 is MGHRA and CDR2 is YSYEKL. The V end was cut by 1 base, the J end by 6 bases, with 12 bases between. The CDR3 loop reads CASSQAGGRDGYTF. The CDR3 DNA follows: TGCGCCAGCAGCCAAGCTGGGGGGCGGGATGGCTACACCTTC.

DNA of the CDR3: TGTGCCAGCTCACCACAGGCAGGGGAGGGTCAGCCCCAGCATTTT. It codes for CASSPQAGEGQPQHF. V is TRBV18 and J is TRBJ1-5, with a weak D call TRBD1 (6 bases). The germline V and J ends were trimmed by 1 base and 6 bases, with 13 bases remaining between them. Germline CDR1 KGHSH, CDR2 LQKENI. The CDR3 sequence is 15 residues long.

In its sample, this clone was seen a few times. CDR3 region: CASSPGQGAWEQYF. Written as DNA, the CDR3 is TGTGCCAGCAGTCCGGGACAGGGGGCCTGGGAGCAGTACTTC. The chain has TRBV28 and TRBJ2-7; TRBD1 aligns across 12 bases. The CDR3 covers 14 residues. V lost 5 bases and J lost 7; bases outside the gene matches: 6. CDR1 and CDR2 from the germline V gene are MDHEN and SYDVKM. Looking up the rest from reference TRBV28 and TRBJ2-7 gives the full variable domain: DVKVTQSSRYLVKRTGEKVFLECVQDMDHENMFWYRQDPGLGLRLIYFSYDVKMKEKGDIPEGYSVSREKKERFSLILESASTNQTSMYLCASSPGQGAWEQYFGPGTRLTVT.

This rearrangement joins TRBV19 to TRBJ2-3, with 10 bases that match TRBD2. This CDR3 has 17 amino acids. J lost 4 bases, V lost 5 bases, and 12 bases had no gene match. Per the germline V gene, CDR1 is LNHDA and CDR2 is SQIVND (reference sequence). CDR3 protein: CASSFGASGGRPDTQYF. The CDR3 DNA sequence: TGTGCCAGTAGTTTCGGGGCTAGCGGGGGACGGCCAGATACGCAGTATTTT.

The chain recombines TRBV4-1 with TRBJ1-2, with no clear D. This CDR3 contains 16 residues. V gave up 1 base and J gave up 0 bases, with 12 bases separating them. Germline-derived CDR1 and CDR2 are MGHRA and YSYEKL. The CDR3 here is CASSQGLGGTNYGYTF. CDR3 nucleotide sequence: TGCGCCAGCAGCCAAGGTCTGGGCGGCACTAACTATGGCTACACCTTC.

The J gene is TRBJ2-1, the V gene TRBV19; D possibly corresponds to TRBD1 (5 bases). The CDR3 is 13 amino acids. V dropped 6 bases and J dropped 7 bases, with 13 bases sitting between them. Germline-derived CDR1 and CDR2 are LNHDA and SQIVND (reference sequence). The CDR3 DNA reads TGTGCCAGTAGGATCGGACACTCGAATGAGCAGTTCTTC. The encoded protein is CASRIGHSNEQFF.

The chain has TRBV4-2 and TRBJ2-7; possible D gene TRBD2, 6 bases. This CDR3 has 13 residues. The germline CDR1 and CDR2 sequences are LGHNA and YNFKEQ. V gave up 0 bases and J gave up 6 bases, with 9 bases separating them. The CDR3 coding sequence is TGTGCCAGCAGCCAAGATCTGGGGGGCGAGCAGTACTTC. It is translated as CASSQDLGGEQYF.

In its sample, this clone was seen once. The chain combines TRBV27 with TRBJ1-2; 9 nucleotides match TRBD1. Trimming at V came to 5 bases and at J to 8 bases, leaving 6 bases not matched to a gene. The CDR3 is made up of 13 amino acids. The germline V gene has CDR1 MNHEY and CDR2 SMNVEV (reference sequence). The CDR3 region is CASSRGTGNGYTF. The CDR3 DNA reads TGTGCCAGCAGTAGAGGGACAGGGAACGGCTACACCTTC.

The chain links TRBV28 to TRBJ2-1, with TRBD2 matching over 9 bases. The CDR3 is 16 residues long. V gave up 6 bases and J gave up 4 bases; unmatched junction bases: 10. CDR1 and CDR2 from the germline V gene are MDHEN and SYDVKM. The CDR3 region has the DNA TGTGCCAGCAGGTCCCCGGCGGGGGGGCCTTACAATGAGCAGTTCTTC. Its translation is CASRSPAGGPYNEQFF.